Presented here are 20 T cell receptor beta chains from one specimen sequenced in a study of CD8 T cells in ankylosing spondylitis. Each CDR3 protein is one row after TCRdb ran MiXCR on the 5' RACE reads. The sample contains just under 95,000 distinct CDR3 sequences, around 10% of which appear only once. Material for sequencing was blood, either unsorted or a sorted T cell fraction (not recorded which). The source of these receptors is a male donor with ankylosing spondylitis or in good health (not recorded which).

This clonotype was observed at least ten times. The genes are TRBV28 and TRBJ1-2, with D tentatively TRBD1 (5 bases). The CDR3 sequence is 13 residues long. In germline, CDR1 is MDHEN, CDR2 SYDVKM. V dropped 8 bases and J dropped 4 bases, with 14 bases sitting between them. CDR3 in DNA: TGTGCCAGCCTCGACAGTACCTCCTATGGCTACACCTTC. It is translated as CASLDSTSYGYTF.

This clonotype was observed many times. This sequence joins TRBV5-1 and TRBJ2-7, with D possibly matching TRBD1 (5 bases). This CDR3 has 14 residues. Germline V gene sequence: CDR1 SGHRS, CDR2 YFSETQ. The V end lost 0 bases, the J end lost 3 bases, and 10 bases lay between the germline ends. In DNA form, the CDR3 reads TGCGCCAGCAGCTTGGGGGGCGTGGGCTACGAGCAGTACTTC. This sequence encodes CASSLGGVGYEQYF.

This clonotype was found many times. This rearrangement joins TRBV10-3 to TRBJ1-3; TRBD1 agrees at 10 bases. There are 17 residues in the CDR3. The trim removed 0 bases at V and 4 bases at J, leaving 6 bases unmatched. The V gene's germline CDR1 is ENHRY and CDR2 SYGVKD. The CDR3 sequence is CAISESFGTGAGNTIYF. In DNA, the CDR3 is TGTGCCATCAGTGAGTCCTTCGGGACAGGGGCAGGAAACACCATATATTTT.

This clonotype was counted a few times. DNA of the CDR3: TGTGCCAGCAGCTTAGATGGGGCTAGCGGGTACAATGAGCAGTTCTTC. Translated: CASSLDGASGYNEQFF. The chain recombines TRBV11-2 with TRBJ2-1; 8 nucleotides agree with TRBD2. The CDR3 covers 16 residues. Germline V gene lookup returns CDR1 SGHAT and CDR2 FQNNGV. V was pared by 0 bases and J by 4 bases, with 5 bases of the junction left unmatched.

There are many counts of this clonotype. V and J are TRBV5-1 and TRBJ2-3; D is unresolved. This CDR3 region has 14 residues. Germline-derived CDR1 and CDR2 are SGHRS and YFSETQ. Trimming shortened V by 4 bases and J by 2 bases, and 11 bases separated the two germline ends. The DNA for the CDR3 is TGCGCCAGCAGCCCAGACTTTAACACAGATACGCAGTATTTT. Translated: CASSPDFNTDTQYF.

This clonotype has ten or more counts. The V and J genes are TRBV6-1 and TRBJ2-5, with 9 bases identical to TRBD2. V shed 5 bases, J shed 1 base, and the junction held 5 bases outside the gene matches. The CDR3 has 15 amino acids. Germline CDR1 and CDR2: MNHNS and SASEGT. The CDR3 nucleotides read TGTGCCAGCAGTCAACCGACTAGCGGCCAAGAGACCCAGTACTTC. Translating gives CASSQPTSGQETQYF.

This clonotype showed up many times. This chain joins TRBV5-1 and TRBJ2-3; the match to TRBD2 covers 7 bases. Germline V lookup: CDR1 SGHRS, CDR2 YFSETQ. After removal of 7 bases from V and 2 bases from J, the junction contained 13 bases not matched to a gene. CDR3 length: 16 residues. The DNA for the CDR3 is TGCGCCAGCGGACCCCTAGTGGGGGGGGACACAGATACGCAGTATTTT. Residues: CASGPLVGGDTDTQYF.

As concerns this clonotype: One base away lies a much larger clone, so this may be a sequencing read error. The rearrangement joins TRBV3-1 to TRBJ2-1, with unresolved D. Germline values: CDR1 LGHDT, CDR2 YNNKEL (reference sequence). This CDR3 region has 17 residues. This CDR3 reads CASSQDKGVPNWNGQFF. CDR3 sequence (DNA): TGTGCCAGCAGCCAAGATAAGGGCGTTCCGAATTGGAATGGGCAGTTCTTC.

The sample holds many counts of this clonotype. The genes are TRBV12-2 and TRBJ1-5. TRBV12-2 is classified as a pseudogene. This CDR3 spans 18 amino acids. The CDR3 DNA sequence: TGTGCAAGTCGCTCCGAAGGATGCCGCCTTTATAGCAATCAGCCCCAGCATTTT. It codes for CASRSEGCRLYSNQPQHF.

This clonotype was counted many times. The J gene is TRBJ2-1, the V gene TRBV28; D ambiguous. The germline V and J ends were trimmed by 1 base and 5 bases, with 9 bases remaining between them. The CDR3 consists of 14 residues. CDR1 MDHEN and CDR2 SYDVKM come from the germline V gene. In DNA form, the CDR3 reads TGTGCCAGCAGTTTATCACGACCAAACAATGAGCAGTTCTTC. Amino acids: CASSLSRPNNEQFF.

This clonotype was seen repeatedly, ten times or more. The genes are TRBV27 and TRBJ2-1; a possible D gene is TRBD1 (5 bases). The germline V gene has CDR1 MNHEY and CDR2 SMNVEV (reference sequence). The CDR3 is 15 residues long. Deletions cut 3 bases from V and 0 bases from J, with 9 bases between. The CDR3 DNA follows: TGTGCCAGCAGTTTGGGGCTCTCCTCCTACAATGAGCAGTTCTTC. Translating gives CASSLGLSSYNEQFF.

The chain joins TRBV5-5 to TRBJ2-3, with 11 bases that match TRBD1. The germline V gene encodes CDR1 SGHKS and CDR2 YYEKEE (reference sequence). Unmatched junction bases numbered 4, after V lost 4 bases and J lost 6 bases. The CDR3 length is 14 residues. CDR3 nucleotide sequence: TGTGCCAGCAGCACTGGACAGGGGGCGGATACGCAGTATTTT. This codes for CASSTGQGADTQYF.

This clonotype was picked up many times. This chain connects TRBV25-1 to TRBJ2-1; 13 bases are shared with TRBD2. The CDR3 has 16 amino acids. V lost 3 bases to trimming and J lost 9 bases; unmatched junction nucleotides: 8. CDR1 MGHDK and CDR2 SYGVNS come from the germline V gene. CDR3: CASSDLLAGGAVEQFF. In DNA form, the CDR3 reads TGTGCCAGCAGTGATTTACTAGCGGGGGGGGCTGTTGAGCAGTTCTTC.

A note on this clonotype: A read error is likely, as this CDR3 ends without the conserved phenylalanine or tryptophan. V usage is TRBV7-9 and J usage is TRBJ1-2; tentatively, D is TRBD1 (6 bases). Germline-derived CDR1 and CDR2 are SEHNR and FQNEAQ (reference sequence). The V end lost 5 bases, the J end lost 6 bases, and 16 bases lay between the germline ends. This CDR3 spans 14 amino acids. CDR3 in amino acids: CASSPGGGQDGYTL. The CDR3 DNA reads as TGTGCCAGCAGCCCCGGGGGGGGCCAGGATGGCTACACCCTC.

Many counts were recorded for this clonotype. The chain links TRBV28 to TRBJ2-3, with 8 positions matching TRBD2. The germline V gene has CDR1 MDHEN and CDR2 SYDVKM. Trimming took 8 bases from V and 3 from J; bases not matched to a gene: 4. This CDR3 comprises 13 residues. CDR3 loop: CASSGGRTDTQYF. In DNA, the CDR3 is TGTGCCAGCTCGGGGGGGAGGACAGATACGCAGTATTTT. The full variable domain, its missing parts supplied by reference TRBV28 and TRBJ2-3, is DVKVTQSSRYLVKRTGEKVFLECVQDMDHENMFWYRQDPGLGLRLIYFSYDVKMKEKGDIPEGYSVSREKKERFSLILESASTNQTSMYLCASSGGRTDTQYFGPGTRLTVL.

This clonotype occurred many times. V usage is TRBV29-1 and J usage is TRBJ2-7, with D hard to call. Trimming shortened V by 1 base and J by 7 bases, and 17 bases separated the two germline ends. This CDR3 is built from 14 residues. Germline loops: CDR1 SQVTM, CDR2 ANQGSEA. CDR3 in amino acids: CSVEVGGRAAEQYF. CDR3 sequence (DNA): TGCAGCGTTGAAGTGGGTGGGCGAGCCGCTGAGCAGTACTTC.

The chain joins TRBV28 to TRBJ2-7; D is undetermined. This CDR3 has 13 amino acids. V was cut by 0 bases and J by 1 base, with 4 bases left in between. Germline CDR1 and CDR2: MDHEN and SYDVKM. CDR3 in amino acids: CASSLWDSYEQYF. CDR3 DNA sequence: TGTGCCAGCAGTTTATGGGATTCCTACGAGCAGTACTTC.

Comments on this clonotype: Sequence at one end of the junction differs from germline and may be a read error. This chain connects TRBV7-3 to TRBJ1-2, with 8 bases matching TRBD1. The CDR3 spans 15 residues. Germline V gene sequence: CDR1 SGHTA, CDR2 FQGTGA. The CDR3 nucleotides read TGTGTCAGCAGCTTAATCTGGACAGGGTATCATGGCTACACCTTC. Amino acids: CVSSLIWTGYHGYTF.

This clonotype showed up just a few times. The genes are TRBV7-2 and TRBJ2-7, with 11 bases fitting TRBD2. V lost 6 bases and J lost 3; bases outside the gene matches: 7. Germline lookup yields CDR1 SGHTA and CDR2 FQGNSA. The CDR3 is 15 residues long. In DNA, the CDR3 is TGTGCCAGCAGGTCCCGACTAGCGGGGAACTACGAGCAGTACTTC. Translation gives CASRSRLAGNYEQYF.

This clonotype has a count of ten or more. The rearrangement joins TRBV20-1 to TRBJ1-1; maybe TRBD1 (5 bases). Germline V gives CDR1 DFQATT, CDR2 SNEGSKA (reference sequence). V gave up 5 bases and J gave up 4 bases, with 23 bases separating them. The CDR3 spans 16 residues. In nucleotides, the CDR3 is TGCAGTGCTGGGGCCCGCGACTCGCCCTTAGGCACTGAAGCTTTCTTT. Translation gives CSAGARDSPLGTEAFF.